This T cell receptor (beta chain) was recorded in a study of blood T cell repertoires in COVID-19. Study details: The United States, Italy and Spain supplied acute and convalescent COVID-19 samples. In each case, the material was cDNA or gDNA derived from T cells, B-cell-depleted T cells, or PBMCs.

J was trimmed by 8 bases and V by 3 bases; bases with no gene match: 12. The CDR3 sequence is 15 residues long. CDR1 and CDR2 (germline): SGHDN, FVKESK. Profiled with immunoSEQ multiplex PCR; TCRdb holds only in-frame clones, not every one. The top ten clones hold 12% to 15% of a sample with tens of thousands of clones, approximately 85% of them seen once. The sample was peripheral blood. The rearrangement joins TRBV14 to TRBJ1-1; 7 positions agree with TRBD1. This TCR was sampled from a human donor in a cohort sampled during active COVID-19. The CDR3 nucleotides read TGTGCCAGCAGCCAGTCATCGGGACAGACGGCCGAAGCTTTCTTT. Its protein is CASSQSSGQTAEAFF.